This T cell receptor (beta chain) was recovered during a study of cytomegalovirus exposure and HLA in healthy donors (dated by TCRdb to the late 2010s). General notes on the study: According to a later analysis, one platform produced both the roughly 120 validation repertoires and the 620 or so repertoires of the first cohort. The aim of the study was to test whether cataloging public T cell receptors could identify signatures of past pathogen exposure. Along with the roughly 700-subject first cohort, a separate validation cohort of over a hundred different subjects was used. To predict cytomegalovirus infection status, the study combined high-throughput TCR immunosequencing, statistical association of individual TCRs with disease status, and machine learning.

The germline V gene (reference sequence) supplies CDR1 MNHEY and CDR2 SMNVEV. The CDR3 sequence holds 17 residues, the cysteine and phenylalanine included. The only DNA kept is the CDR3, 51 bases in frame from the first base. Trimming takes 0 bases from V and 4 bases from J, and the germline ends sit 18 bases apart. Library construction relied on the immunoSEQ multiplex PCR assay. The authors processed their data as follows. To diagnose cytomegalovirus status from the catalog of TCR beta chain sequences, a statistical classification framework was built. TCRdb took over this immuneACCESS table, retaining in-frame rearrangements with V and J assigned. Such tables are incomplete; in checked studies, under half of the missing clones stem from an unresolved V gene, and the remainder is unexplained. The V and J calls and clone size were taken over from that table, and D and trimming were inferred from the DNA. This sample holds about 170,000 clones; 75% to 90% were observed only once. Jointly, the top ten make up about 2.3% of the sample.

Results the study describes overall, beyond this receptor: The study gave a list of roughly 150 TCR beta chains associated with cytomegalovirus. In both the original and validation cohorts, the classifier was reported to diagnose cytomegalovirus status with high specificity and sensitivity. It was suggested by the authors that the approach could potentially be generalized to other disease states and immunological phenotypes. Most TCR sequences were observed very rarely across donors, whereas some public TCRs were present in many individuals. All 120 or so repertoires were used to score co-occurrence in the validation cohort in a later analysis, because that analysis had no HLA typing for the cohort. In vitro tests confirmed that a few of the cytomegalovirus-associated TCR beta chains recognize cytomegalovirus antigens. Subsequent analysis determined that TCRs grouped into clusters in the first cohort also showed a tendency toward co-occurrence across the 120 validation repertoires, and approximately 94% of cluster scores exceeded 0.

Separate from the approximately 700-subject first cohort, the validation cohort of some 130 subjects was the group to which the donors belonged. Note on this clone: Its specific antigen is unknown. Base qualities are missing; no much larger clone stands one base away.

The specimen was PBMCs. The sequence links TRBV27 to TRBJ1-2; tentative D gene TRBD1, with 5 bases matching. This receptor was taken from a woman between 18 and 29 years old in good health and CMV-seronegative. The DNA sequence is TGTGCCAGCAGTTTATCTGCCCGCTCAGGGAATCCCTATGGCTACACCTTC. Its translation is CASSLSARSGNPYGYTF.